One T cell receptor beta chain is described in this entry. This specimen belongs to a study of T-cell reconstitution after alpha-beta-depleted transplantation in children. Preparation of the TCRbeta library involved a method that used unique molecular identifiers. Each CDR3 protein is one row after TCRdb ran MiXCR on the PCR reads. The data hold some 550,000 distinct CDR3 sequences, with around 20% observed a single time. The CDR3 sequence is 14 residues long. In germline, CDR1 is MNHNS, CDR2 SASEGT. V dropped 6 bases and J dropped 5; count of bases not matched to a gene: 7. Sequencing was performed on PBMCs from the stem cell graft donor, taken from the stem cell graft. This receptor was taken from a human donor who donated a stem cell graft to a child with acute lymphoblastic leukemia. The chain carries TRBV6-1 and TRBJ1-5; 7 bases agree with TRBD1. CDR3 sequence reads: CASSAGTVYQPQHF. CDR3 coding DNA: TGTGCCAGCAGCGCCGGGACAGTCTATCAGCCCCAGCATTTT.